A single sample gave rise to the 22 T cell receptor beta chains below, sequenced in a study of memory CD4+ T cells and cytomegalovirus serostatus. The sort gate was single viable CD3+CD4+CD8-CD45RO+ cells for memory CD4+ T cells. Libraries were prepared by immunoSEQ multiplex PCR; TCRdb keeps only in-frame clonotypes and omits some of them. The sample lists 25,000 to 35,000 clones; approximately 76% were seen once. What was sequenced was memory CD4+ T cells from blood. These receptor sequences come from an adult in good health and CMV-seronegative. Some clones in this sample may be carry-over from other donors' samples.

The V gene is TRBV27, the J gene TRBJ2-5; TRBD2 aligns across 11 bases. The CDR3 extends over 14 amino acids. Looked up from germline, CDR1 is MNHEY and CDR2 is SMNVEV (reference sequence). Trimming cost V 7 bases and J 2 bases; bases outside gene matches: 3. DNA of the CDR3: TGTGCCAGCAAATTAGCGGGGGGGCAAGAGACCCAGTACTTC. This translates into CASKLAGGQETQYF.

This clone was detected once. V is TRBV7-2 and J is TRBJ1-1, with 8 positions matching TRBD1. Germline loops: CDR1 SGHTA, CDR2 FQGNSA. Trimming cost V 5 bases and J 2 bases; bases outside gene matches: 7. The length of the CDR3 is 15 residues. The CDR3 sequence is CASSPRTGTNTEAFF. For the CDR3, the DNA is TGTGCCAGCAGCCCGCGGACAGGGACAAACACTGAAGCTTTCTTT.

The sample holds a few counts of this clone. The gene calls are TRBV19 and TRBJ1-2, with TRBD1 identical over 7 bases. CDR1 is LNHDA and CDR2 is SQIVND in the germline V gene (reference sequence). The CDR3 runs to 13 residues. V trimming: 3 bases; J trimming: 7 bases; junction bases outside the gene matches: 5. The CDR3 bases are TGTGCCAGTAGTATTGACAGGGAGGGTGGCTACACCTTC. Protein sequence: CASSIDREGGYTF.

V gene TRBV18 combines with J gene TRBJ2-5; D is ambiguous. The CDR3 covers 12 residues. In germline, CDR1 is KGHSH, CDR2 LQKENI. The V and J ends lost 3 bases and 2 bases respectively, with 4 bases between them. This CDR3 is CASSPIQETQYF. In nucleotides, the CDR3 is TGTGCCAGCTCACCCATACAAGAGACCCAGTACTTC.

This rearrangement joins TRBV5-1 to TRBJ2-7; D gene unclear. With 4 bases removed from V and 5 bases from J, the gap between germline ends came to 13 bases. Germline CDR1 reads SGHRS; CDR2 reads YFSETQ. The CDR3 runs 13 residues. CDR3 sequence: CASSLVRVDEQYF. In DNA form, the CDR3 reads TGCGCCAGCAGCCTGGTTAGGGTGGACGAGCAGTACTTC.

The chain joins TRBV7-8 to TRBJ2-3; TRBD2 aligns across 16 bases. Germline V gene sequence: CDR1 SGHVS, CDR2 FQNEAQ. The CDR3 loop spans 20 amino acids. Trimming at V came to 4 bases and at J to 5 bases, leaving 15 bases not matched to a gene. This chain's CDR3 is CASSSDVPGLAGGPKDTQYF. As DNA, the CDR3 is TGTGCCAGCAGCTCAGACGTCCCGGGACTAGCGGGGGGGCCTAAAGATACGCAGTATTTT.

The chain has TRBV5-1 and TRBJ1-3, with a weak D call TRBD1 (6 bases). From germline, CDR1 is SGHRS and CDR2 YFSETQ. V lost 3 bases to trimming and J lost 4 bases, with 14 bases between them. The CDR3 sequence is 15 residues long. CDR3 in DNA: TGCGCCAGCAGCTCAAACAGGGCAGCCGGAAACACCATATATTTT. It encodes CASSSNRAAGNTIYF.

This rearrangement joins TRBV6-5 to TRBJ1-1; 7 bases match TRBD1. The V and J ends lost 4 bases and 3 bases, in that order; junction bases with no gene match: 11. The CDR3 covers 16 residues. The germline CDR1 and CDR2 sequences are MNHEY and SVGAGI. The chain's CDR3 is CASSSGQGGRDTEAFF. The CDR3, as DNA: TGTGCCAGCAGTTCTGGGCAGGGGGGGAGGGACACTGAAGCTTTCTTT.

This clone was found a few times. The chain uses TRBV27 and TRBJ2-1, with D perhaps TRBD2 (5 bases). Germline V CDR1 and CDR2: MNHEY, SMNVEV (reference sequence). The CDR3 totals 16 residues. Trimming pared 6 bases from V and 7 bases from J, leaving 22 bases between. The CDR3 spells CASSRIGVGGRNEQFF. The CDR3 DNA is TGTGCCAGCAGCCGTATCGGGGTTGGAGGTCGGAATGAGCAGTTCTTC.

The J gene is TRBJ2-7, the V gene TRBV11-2; D is ambiguous. The CDR3 consists of 12 residues. V was shortened by 2 bases and J by 2 bases, with 4 bases between the two germline ends. Germline V gives CDR1 SGHAT, CDR2 FQNNGV. The CDR3 here is CASSLRPYEQYF. CDR3 in DNA: TGTGCCAGCAGCTTACGCCCCTACGAGCAGTACTTC.

In the case of this clone: Germline and junction disagree at one end, which may indicate a read error. The V gene is TRBV7-7, the J gene TRBJ1-1; 7 nucleotides align to TRBD1. Germline V gene data show CDR1 as SSHAT and CDR2 as FNYEAQ (reference sequence). The CDR3 length is 13 residues. In nucleotides, the CDR3 is TGTGCTAGCAGCAGGGGGTTGAACACTGAAGCTTTCTTT. Residues: CASSRGLNTEAFF.

The V gene is TRBV7-3, the J gene TRBJ2-1; the D gene is possibly TRBD2 (6 bases). The ends were cut back, 5 bases at V and 1 base at J, with 12 bases in the middle. The CDR3 totals 15 residues. Germline assignment: CDR1 SGHTA and CDR2 FQGTGA. The CDR3 loop reads CASSGGFYSYNEQFF. The CDR3 DNA reads as TGTGCCAGCAGCGGGGGGTTTTATTCCTACAATGAGCAGTTCTTC.

This clone was observed a few times. The sample carries other DNA sequences with the same CDR3. The chain joins TRBV27 to TRBJ2-7; D may be TRBD1 (5 bases). The CDR3 is 12 amino acids. V was trimmed by 6 bases and J by 0 bases, leaving 6 bases between them. Germline loops: CDR1 MNHEY, CDR2 SMNVEV (reference sequence). The CDR3 protein is CASRDNSYEQYF. CDR3 in DNA: TGTGCCAGCAGGGACAACTCCTACGAGCAGTACTTC.

This clone was found a few times. This chain links TRBV30 with TRBJ1-1; D gene unclear. V lost 3 bases, J lost 3 bases, and 11 bases lay in between. CDR1 is GTSNPN, CDR2 SVGIG, per germline (reference sequence). This CDR3 region has 13 residues. CDR3 loop: CAWRRARDTEAFF. CDR3 DNA sequence: TGTGCCTGGAGACGGGCCAGAGACACTGAAGCTTTCTTT.

This chain joins TRBV5-1 and TRBJ2-5, with D perhaps given as TRBD1 or TRBD2 (7 bases each). The germline gives CDR1 SGHRS, CDR2 YFSETQ. Trimming cost V 4 bases and J 1 base, with 17 bases left between them. This CDR3 has 16 residues. The CDR3 spells CASSGQGGAPQETQYF. In DNA, the CDR3 is TGCGCCAGCAGCGGGCAGGGGGGGGCCCCCCAAGAGACCCAGTACTTC.

This clone ranks as medium-sized. CDR3 sequence: CASSLGQGSTEAFF. CDR3 DNA: TGCGCCAGCAGCTTGGGACAGGGAAGCACTGAAGCTTTCTTT. The chain is built from TRBV5-1 and TRBJ1-1; 7 positions match TRBD1. Germline V gene sequence: CDR1 SGHRS, CDR2 YFSETQ. The V and J ends lost 0 bases and 4 bases, in that order; junction bases with no gene match: 3. This CDR3 region has 14 residues.

The chain has TRBV28 and TRBJ2-2, with 11 bases fitting TRBD1. The CDR3 is 15 amino acids. The germline gives CDR1 MDHEN, CDR2 SYDVKM. V shed 5 bases and J 6 bases; nucleotides not matched to a gene: 5. The CDR3, as DNA: TGTGCCAGCAGTCGCCGGACAGGGGGCTCCGGGGAGCTGTTTTTT. Translated: CASSRRTGGSGELFF.

The rearrangement links TRBV7-2 to TRBJ2-5, with TRBD1 matching 7 bases. The J segment lost 5 bases and the V segment lost 5 bases, leaving 11 bases of the junction unmatched. The length of the CDR3 is 15 residues. CDR1 SGHTA and CDR2 FQGNSA come from the germline V gene. The CDR3 sequence is CASSTQTGRGETQYF. CDR3 bases: TGTGCCAGCAGCACCCAGACAGGGAGAGGGGAGACCCAGTACTTC.

This chain uses TRBV29-1 with TRBJ2-7; 7 bases align to TRBD2. Germline CDR1 SQVTM, CDR2 ANQGSEA. The CDR3 contains 12 residues. CDR3 in amino acids: CSSSGGVGEQYF. CDR3 DNA: TGCAGTTCCAGTGGGGGGGTTGGCGAGCAGTACTTC.

The rearrangement joins TRBV9 to TRBJ1-1, with no clear D. The CDR3 contains 13 residues. V was pared by 0 bases and J by 6 bases, with 9 bases between. Germline V gene data show CDR1 as SGDLS and CDR2 as YYNGEE. The CDR3 sequence is CASSVVSGSEAFF. The CDR3 DNA is TGTGCCAGCAGCGTAGTGTCGGGTTCTGAAGCTTTCTTT. The full variable domain, its missing parts supplied by reference TRBV9 and TRBJ1-1, is DSGVTQTPKHLITATGQRVTLRCSPRSGDLSVYWYQQSLDQGLQFLIQYYNGEERAKGNILERFSAQQFPDLHSELNLSSLELGDSALYFCASSVVSGSEAFFGQGTRLTVV.

V gene TRBV4-2 combines with J gene TRBJ1-1; a weak D match, TRBD1 (5 bases). This CDR3 contains 14 residues. Germline CDR1 is LGHNA and CDR2 is YNFKEQ. Trimming cost V 4 bases and J 4 bases, with 13 bases left between them. For the CDR3, the DNA is TGTGCCAGCAGCCCGGGAATCGGGGGCACTGAAGCTTTCTTT. As protein: CASSPGIGGTEAFF.

V is TRBV5-1 and J is TRBJ2-5, with 8 bases fitting TRBD1. CDR1 is SGHRS and CDR2 is YFSETQ in the germline V gene. Unmatched junction bases numbered 13, after V lost 4 bases and J lost 5 bases. CDR3 length: 16 residues. CDR3 sequence (DNA): TGCGCCAGCAGCGTAAAACAGGGGGTCCTCAGGGAGACCCAGTACTTC. Amino acid sequence: CASSVKQGVLRETQYF.